A single sample gave rise to the 28 T cell receptor beta chains below, sequenced in a study of cytomegalovirus exposure and HLA in healthy donors. Using immunoSEQ multiplex PCR, the repertoire was profiled, and TCRdb retains in-frame clones only, with some absent. The data contain 200,000 to 250,000 clones, around nine tenths of them singletons. Sample: PBMCs. The origin of the receptors is a woman younger than 35 in good health and CMV-seronegative.

The V and J genes are TRBV2 and TRBJ2-7, with 7 bases aligning to TRBD1. This CDR3 region has 14 residues. Germline trimming cut 6 bases from V and 4 bases from J; bases unmatched to any gene: 9. Per the germline V gene, CDR1 is SNHLY and CDR2 is FYNNEI. The CDR3 loop is CASRYRGLGYEQYF. CDR3 DNA: TGTGCCAGCAGATACAGGGGTTTAGGGTACGAGCAGTACTTC.

This sequence joins TRBV2 and TRBJ2-4, with D uncertain. V was shortened by 5 bases and J by 3 bases, with 5 bases between the two germline ends. Looked up from germline, CDR1 is SNHLY and CDR2 is FYNNEI. The CDR3 sequence is 12 residues long. CDR3: CASSPGKNIQYF. DNA of the CDR3: TGTGCCAGCAGTCCGGGCAAAAACATTCAGTACTTC.

Only one count was recorded for this clone. This chain links TRBV19 with TRBJ2-7, with TRBD2 as a possible D gene (5 bases). The CDR3 runs 15 residues. Trimming left V 6 bases short and J 6 bases short, with 21 bases between. Germline V gene sequence: CDR1 LNHDA, CDR2 SQIVND (reference sequence). The DNA of the CDR3 is TGTGCCAGTAGGCAACGGGGTGGCAACGCCCTCGAGCAGTACTTC. Translating gives CASRQRGGNALEQYF.

This clone was counted a few times. The chain recombines TRBV11-2 with TRBJ1-5, with 7 bases matching TRBD1. The CDR3 contains 15 residues. The ends lost 1 base at V and 6 bases at J; junction bases unmatched: 6. Germline values: CDR1 SGHAT, CDR2 FQNNGV. This CDR3 is CASSLGQGIGQPQHF. DNA of the CDR3: TGTGCCAGCAGCTTAGGACAGGGAATTGGTCAGCCCCAGCATTTT.

The chain has TRBV2 and TRBJ1-3; TRBD1 aligns across 7 bases. Germline V lookup: CDR1 SNHLY, CDR2 FYNNEI. This CDR3 is built from 13 residues. The trim removed 9 bases at V and 2 bases at J, leaving 4 bases unmatched. CDR3 bases: TGTGCCAGAGCGACAGGGACTGGAAACACCATATATTTT. This encodes CARATGTGNTIYF. The full variable domain, completed using reference TRBV2 and TRBJ1-3, is EPEVTQTPSHQVTQMGQEVILRCVPISNHLYFYWYRQILGQKVEFLVSFYNNEISEKSEIFDDQFSVERPDGSNFTLKIRSTKLEDSAMYFCARATGTGNTIYFGEGSWLTVV.

The J gene is TRBJ1-1, the V gene TRBV28, with 10 bases matching TRBD1. Germline trimming cut 5 bases from V and 7 bases from J; bases unmatched to any gene: 7. Germline V lookup: CDR1 MDHEN, CDR2 SYDVKM. The CDR3 has 14 amino acids. CDR3 DNA: TGTGCCAGCAGTCCCGACAGGGGGCTTAGTGAAGCTTTCTTT. Its translation is CASSPDRGLSEAFF. The entire variable domain, with the rest obtained from reference TRBV28 and TRBJ1-1, is as follows: DVKVTQSSRYLVKRTGEKVFLECVQDMDHENMFWYRQDPGLGLRLIYFSYDVKMKEKGDIPEGYSVSREKKERFSLILESASTNQTSMYLCASSPDRGLSEAFFGQGTRLTVV.

The CDR3 DNA follows: TGTGCCAGCAGATCCATGGACAGGGGGACTGAAGCTTTCTTT. This encodes CASRSMDRGTEAFF. The rearrangement links TRBV7-9 to TRBJ1-1; 10 nucleotides agree with TRBD1. V was pared by 6 bases and J by 5 bases, with 6 bases of the junction left unmatched. There are 14 residues in the CDR3. Germline V CDR1 and CDR2: SEHNR, FQNEAQ (reference sequence).

As to this clone: Other DNA sequences in the sample encode the same CDR3. The rearrangement joins TRBV20-1 to TRBJ2-3; D is unresolved. Germline V gives CDR1 DFQATT, CDR2 SNEGSKA (reference sequence). V was clipped by 3 bases and J by 4 bases, with 5 bases between them. The CDR3 covers 11 residues. The CDR3 nucleotides read TGCAGTGCTAGGGTAGCAGATACGCAGTATTTT. Its protein product is CSARVADTQYF.

The chain joins TRBV2 to TRBJ2-3; D is perhaps TRBD1 (5 bases). The CDR3 runs to 14 residues. V was clipped by 5 bases and J by 5 bases, with 14 bases between them. CDR1 and CDR2 (germline): SNHLY, FYNNEI. The CDR3 nucleotides read TGTGCCAGCAGTTTTCCCCAGGGCGAAGATACGCAGTATTTT. Translated: CASSFPQGEDTQYF.

V and J are TRBV5-1 and TRBJ2-3, with TRBD2 matching over 8 bases. V trimming: 5 bases; J trimming: 2 bases; junction bases outside the gene matches: 7. Per the germline V gene, CDR1 is SGHRS and CDR2 is YFSETQ. The CDR3 consists of 15 residues. The CDR3 nucleotides are TGCGCCAGCAGTAGAAGCGGGGGCTACACAGATACGCAGTATTTT. It specifies CASSRSGGYTDTQYF. Full variable domain (outside the CDR3, taken from reference TRBV5-1 and TRBJ2-3): KAGVTQTPRYLIKTRGQQVTLSCSPISGHRSVSWYQQTPGQGLQFLFEYFSETQRNKGNFPGRFSGRQFSNSRSEMNVSTLELGDSALYLCASSRSGGYTDTQYFGPGTRLTVL.

The chain combines TRBV29-1 with TRBJ2-1; maybe TRBD1 (6 bases). The V gene lost 8 bases and the J gene lost 0 bases, with 11 bases spanning the gap. This CDR3 comprises 13 residues. Germline lookup yields CDR1 SQVTM and CDR2 ANQGSEA. The CDR3 here is CSITGNSYNEQFF. CDR3 nucleotides: TGCAGCATTACAGGGAACTCCTACAATGAGCAGTTCTTC.

This clone was observed a few times. The rearrangement joins TRBV4-2 to TRBJ1-1; 7 bases are a match to TRBD1. CDR3 size: 15 residues. Germline V gene data show CDR1 as LGHNA and CDR2 as YNFKEQ. J lost 0 bases, V lost 0 bases, and 1 base had no gene match. The CDR3 sequence: CASSQDQGVNTEAFF. CDR3 sequence (DNA): TGTGCCAGCAGCCAAGATCAGGGGGTGAACACTGAAGCTTTCTTT.

The rearrangement uses TRBV7-6 and TRBJ2-1; 9 nucleotides match TRBD1. This CDR3 region has 16 residues. V lost 2 bases, J lost 7 bases, and 9 bases stayed unmatched. Germline V gene sequence: CDR1 SGHVS, CDR2 FNYEAQ. CDR3 sequence: CASSLLAQGARNEQFF. In DNA form, the CDR3 reads TGTGCCAGCAGCTTATTAGCACAGGGGGCGAGGAATGAGCAGTTCTTC.

The chain uses TRBV4-1 and TRBJ1-3, with 8 positions matching TRBD1. The germline V gene encodes CDR1 MGHRA and CDR2 YSYEKL. Unmatched junction bases numbered 10, after V lost 2 bases and J lost 13 bases. This CDR3 contains 14 residues. The CDR3, as DNA: TGCGCCAGCAGCCAAAATATAGAACGGGACAGGATATATTTT. This encodes CASSQNIERDRIYF.

The chain links TRBV4-2 to TRBJ2-3; 10 nucleotides match TRBD2. Germline values: CDR1 LGHNA, CDR2 YNFKEQ. V gave up 1 base and J gave up 5 bases; unmatched junction bases: 6. CDR3 size: 16 residues. The CDR3 DNA is TGTGCCAGCAGCCAAGTTACTAGCGGGAAAAGAGATACGCAGTATTTT. This gives the protein CASSQVTSGKRDTQYF.

This clone was recorded a few times. The chain couples TRBV2 to TRBJ1-2; D is ambiguous. The germline V gene has CDR1 SNHLY and CDR2 FYNNEI. The CDR3 loop spans 13 amino acids. Trimming removed 6 bases at V and 3 bases at J, with 11 bases between. The CDR3 loop is CASRFRRYYGYTF. The CDR3 DNA reads as TGTGCCAGCAGATTCAGGCGCTACTATGGCTACACCTTC.

The chain links TRBV2 to TRBJ1-5; 8 nucleotides line up with TRBD1. In germline, CDR1 is SNHLY, CDR2 FYNNEI. Unmatched junction bases numbered 2, after V lost 5 bases and J lost 5 bases. The CDR3 is 13 amino acids. CDR3 region: CASSSQGDQPQHF. CDR3 DNA sequence: TGTGCCAGCAGTTCACAGGGGGATCAGCCCCAGCATTTT.

The chain couples TRBV27 to TRBJ1-2; 8 nucleotides match TRBD1. Looked up from germline, CDR1 is MNHEY and CDR2 is SMNVEV (reference sequence). V lost 8 bases, J lost 4 bases, and 9 bases stayed unmatched. The CDR3 extends over 14 amino acids. The CDR3 spells CASSPGQDPYGYTF. The CDR3 region has the DNA TGTGCCAGCTCCCCGGGACAGGACCCCTATGGCTACACCTTC.

V usage is TRBV10-3 and J usage is TRBJ1-3, with D uncertain. This CDR3 comprises 15 residues. Between the trimmed V and J ends, which lost 4 bases and 0 bases, there was a span of 10 bases. Germline CDR1 and CDR2: ENHRY and SYGVKD. CDR3 residues: CAISADLSSGNTIYF. The CDR3 coding sequence is TGTGCCATCAGTGCGGACTTAAGCTCTGGAAACACCATATATTTT.

The chain joins TRBV5-1 to TRBJ2-5; 10 nucleotides align to TRBD1. The CDR3 is 16 residues long. V gave up 0 bases and J gave up 5 bases; unmatched junction bases: 7. Germline assignment: CDR1 SGHRS and CDR2 YFSETQ. The CDR3 nucleotides read TGCGCCAGCAGCTTGGACCTGACAGGGGGCAGGGAGACCCAGTACTTC. It yields the protein CASSLDLTGGRETQYF. Full variable domain (remainder filled in from reference TRBV5-1 and TRBJ2-5): KAGVTQTPRYLIKTRGQQVTLSCSPISGHRSVSWYQQTPGQGLQFLFEYFSETQRNKGNFPGRFSGRQFSNSRSEMNVSTLELGDSALYLCASSLDLTGGRETQYFGPGTRLLVL.

CDR3: CASSKTPPSGANVLTF. CDR3 DNA: TGTGCCAGCAGCAAGACACCCCCCTCTGGGGCCAACGTCCTGACTTTC. The V and J genes are TRBV7-9 and TRBJ2-6; D gene ambiguous. V lost 5 bases and J lost 0, with 11 bases in between. Germline V gene lookup returns CDR1 SEHNR and CDR2 FQNEAQ (reference sequence). This CDR3 contains 16 residues.

The V and J genes are TRBV11-2 and TRBJ1-1; TRBD1 aligns across 7 bases. Germline loops: CDR1 SGHAT, CDR2 FQNNGV. V was clipped by 0 bases and J by 8 bases; unmatched bases: 3. The CDR3 has 13 residues. CDR3 nucleotide sequence: TGTGCCAGCAGCTTAGAGCGGACAGGAGAAGCTTTCTTT. Its translation is CASSLERTGEAFF.

The CDR3 reads CASSLDQGRSGNTIYF. The DNA of the CDR3 is TGTGCCAGCAGCTTGGATCAGGGAAGGTCAGGAAACACCATATATTTT. The chain joins TRBV5-4 to TRBJ1-3, with a tentative D call TRBD1 (5 bases). Germline CDR1 SGHNT, CDR2 YYREEE (reference sequence). The CDR3 contains 16 residues. The V gene lost 0 bases and the J gene lost 4 bases, with 14 bases spanning the gap.

V and J are TRBV28 and TRBJ2-1, with D perhaps TRBD2 (6 bases). CDR3 length: 18 residues. V lost 2 bases to trimming and J lost 4 bases, with 21 bases between them. Germline V gene data show CDR1 as MDHEN and CDR2 as SYDVKM. CDR3 nucleotides: TGTGCCAGCAGTTTAAGTTCCCCGAAACTAGCAGAATACAATGAGCAGTTCTTC. Translating it yields CASSLSSPKLAEYNEQFF.

The rearrangement uses TRBV15 and TRBJ1-2; 8 nucleotides line up with TRBD1. Germline V gene lookup returns CDR1 LNHNV and CDR2 YYDKDF (reference sequence). The CDR3 is 17 residues long. V trimming: 3 bases; J trimming: 5 bases; junction bases outside the gene matches: 14. The CDR3 region is CATSSLTDGRTGYGYTF. The CDR3 nucleotides read TGTGCCACCAGCAGTCTGACTGACGGTCGGACAGGGTATGGCTACACCTTC. Full variable domain (outside the CDR3, taken from reference TRBV15 and TRBJ1-2): DAMVIQNPRYQVTQFGKPVTLSCSQTLNHNVMYWYQQKSSQAPKLLFHYYDKDFNNEADTPDNFQSRRPNTSFCFLDIRSPGLGDTAMYLCATSSLTDGRTGYGYTFGSGTRLTVV.

The chain employs TRBV29-1 and TRBJ1-1; no clear D gene. The CDR3 loop spans 13 amino acids. V was clipped by 4 bases and J by 5 bases, with 14 bases between them. CDR1 and CDR2 from the germline V gene are SQVTM and ANQGSEA. The CDR3 sequence: CSVVGGDGTEAFF. DNA for the CDR3: TGCAGCGTTGTCGGCGGGGATGGTACTGAAGCTTTCTTT. Complete variable domain (other parts from reference TRBV29-1 and TRBJ1-1): SAVISQKPSRDICQRGTSLTIQCQVDSQVTMMFWYRQQPGQSLTLIATANQGSEATYESGFVIDKFPISRPNLTFSTLTVSNMSPEDSSIYLCSVVGGDGTEAFFGQGTRLTVV.

The chain has TRBV4-1 and TRBJ2-7; D gene unclear. In germline, CDR1 is MGHRA, CDR2 YSYEKL. The CDR3 contains 14 residues. V lost 1 base to trimming and J lost 2 bases, with 9 bases between them. The CDR3 bases are TGCGCCAGCAGCCAAGTAACAAACCCCTACGAGCAGTACTTC. Translation: CASSQVTNPYEQYF.

V and J are TRBV25-1 and TRBJ1-4; D may be TRBD1 (6 bases). This CDR3 has 12 amino acids. Per germline, CDR1 MGHDK and CDR2 SYGVNS. V gave up 6 bases and J gave up 8 bases, with 10 bases separating them. CDR3 amino acids: CASRQGYEKLFF. For the CDR3, the DNA is TGTGCCAGCAGACAGGGATACGAAAAACTGTTTTTT.